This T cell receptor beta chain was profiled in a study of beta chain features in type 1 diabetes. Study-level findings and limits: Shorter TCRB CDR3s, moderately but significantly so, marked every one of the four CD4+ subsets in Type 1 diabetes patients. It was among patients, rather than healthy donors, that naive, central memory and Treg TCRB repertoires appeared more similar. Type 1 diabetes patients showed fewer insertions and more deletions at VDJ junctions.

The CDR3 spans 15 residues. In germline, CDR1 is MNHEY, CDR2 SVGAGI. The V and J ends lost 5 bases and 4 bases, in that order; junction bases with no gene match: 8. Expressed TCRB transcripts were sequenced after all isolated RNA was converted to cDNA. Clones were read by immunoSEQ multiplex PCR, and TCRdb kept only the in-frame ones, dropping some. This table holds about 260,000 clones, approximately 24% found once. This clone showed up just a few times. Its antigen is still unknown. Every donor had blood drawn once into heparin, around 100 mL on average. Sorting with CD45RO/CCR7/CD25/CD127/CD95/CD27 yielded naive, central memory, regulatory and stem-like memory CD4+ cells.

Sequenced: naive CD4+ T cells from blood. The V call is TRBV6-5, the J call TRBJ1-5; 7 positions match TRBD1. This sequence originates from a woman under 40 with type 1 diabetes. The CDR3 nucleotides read TGTGCCAGCAGTCAGCAGGGGGTCGGGAATCAGCCCCAGCATTTT. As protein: CASSQQGVGNQPQHF.